Below are 25 T cell receptor beta chains sequenced from a single sample in a study of type 1 regulatory T cells (dated by TCRdb to the early 2020s). Their antigen targets remain unknown. What the work shows at the level of the full study, not this receptor alone: A more restricted TCR repertoire was observed in Tr1 cells than in non-Tr1 cells, and this restriction was interpreted in the study as alloantigen-induced clonal expansion.

TCRdb lists the instrument as Illumina MiSeq. TCRdb ran its own pipeline on the public reads, namely fastp trimming at Q25 and MiXCR clone calling, and kept in-frame beta chains. Under each unique CDR3 protein, matching rows form one entry showing the most common genes and DNA. In this sample the table shows about 69,000 distinct CDR3 sequences, about 20% of which occur a single time. The ten largest clones represent 7% to 10% of the sample. Material: cultured type 1 regulatory T (Tr1) cells, either the whole culture or a sorted fraction (not recorded which). The sample's cell subset or site label, decoded: type 1 regulatory T cells sorted from the T-allo10 product. The source of these receptors is a human donor in good health.

This clonotype was observed at least ten times. V is TRBV20-1 and J is TRBJ2-7; D not resolved. Germline CDR1 reads DFQATT; CDR2 reads SNEGSKA (reference sequence). V lost 4 bases to trimming and J lost 0 bases, with 16 bases between them. This CDR3 spans 15 amino acids. CDR3 DNA: TGCAGTGCTAATGTTGACGGTACGAGCTCCTACGAGCAGTACTTC. As protein: CSANVDGTSSYEQYF.

The CDR3 coding sequence is TGTGCCAGCAGTAAGCAGGGGGGACTTTGGCCCCAGCATTTT. As protein: CASSKQGGLWPQHF. The chain couples TRBV28 to TRBJ1-5, with 7 bases fitting TRBD1. There are 14 residues in the CDR3. J gave up 9 bases and V 5 bases, and 10 bases lay outside the gene matches. CDR1 MDHEN and CDR2 SYDVKM come from the germline V gene.

This clonotype was detected a few times. The chain is built from TRBV12-3 or TRBV12-4 and TRBJ2-3; 10 bases are a match to TRBD1. V gave up 6 bases and J gave up 7 bases; unmatched junction bases: 13. CDR3 size: 16 residues. This chain's CDR3 is CASSRPTGGGGNTQYF. The CDR3 DNA reads as TGTGCCAGCAGCCGCCCGACAGGGGGCGGAGGGAATACGCAGTATTTT.

This clonotype was recorded once. This may arise from a read error, as a much more abundant clone is one base away. This chain links TRBV2 with TRBJ1-5; 7 nucleotides match TRBD1. Germline CDR1 reads SNHLY; CDR2 reads FYNNEI. V shed 1 base and J 7 bases; nucleotides not matched to a gene: 4. The CDR3 is 14 residues long. The CDR3 region has the DNA TGTGCCAGCAGTGAAGGGGCAGGGGGACAGCCCCAGCATTTT. It yields the protein CASSEGAGGQPQHF.

This clonotype has ten or more counts. This chain connects TRBV5-1 to TRBJ1-1; D is ambiguous. Germline assignment: CDR1 SGHRS and CDR2 YFSETQ. V was pared by 0 bases and J by 5 bases, with 11 bases between. This CDR3 contains 14 residues. This CDR3 reads CASSLEASSTEAFF. The CDR3 DNA follows: TGCGCCAGCAGCTTGGAGGCGTCGAGTACTGAAGCTTTCTTT. The variable domain in full, completed from reference TRBV5-1 and TRBJ1-1, reads KAGVTQTPRYLIKTRGQQVTLSCSPISGHRSVSWYQQTPGQGLQFLFEYFSETQRNKGNFPGRFSGRQFSNSRSEMNVSTLELGDSALYLCASSLEASSTEAFFGQGTRLTVV.

This clonotype was found a few times. This sequence joins TRBV9 and TRBJ2-5, with D perhaps assigned TRBD1 or TRBD2 (5 bases each). Germline V gene data show CDR1 as SGDLS and CDR2 as YYNGEE. The CDR3 is made up of 14 amino acids. V was shortened by 3 bases and J by 2 bases, with 11 bases between the two germline ends. This CDR3 is CASSAAWGQETQYF. CDR3 in DNA: TGTGCCAGCAGCGCTGCGTGGGGGCAAGAGACCCAGTACTTC.

This clonotype was seen only a few times. V gene TRBV24-1 combines with J gene TRBJ1-5; D is undetermined. Germline loops: CDR1 KGHDR, CDR2 SFDVKD. The CDR3 sequence is 13 residues long. V shed 9 bases and J shed 3 bases, with 11 bases lying between them. The CDR3 reads CATAQGFNQPQHF. CDR3 nucleotide sequence: TGTGCCACCGCACAAGGGTTCAATCAGCCCCAGCATTTT.

This clonotype was counted ten times or more. In DNA, the CDR3 is TGTGCCAGCTCACCGACGTATGGCTACACCTTC. It specifies CASSPTYGYTF. The chain uses TRBV18 and TRBJ1-2; D gene unclear. V was cut by 3 bases and J by 5 bases, with 4 bases left in between. The germline CDR1 and CDR2 sequences are KGHSH and LQKENI. The CDR3 loop spans 11 amino acids. Variable domain in full (rest from reference TRBV18 and TRBJ1-2): NAGVMQNPRHLVRRRGQEARLRCSPMKGHSHVYWYRQLPEEGLKFMVYLQKENIIDESGMPKERFSAEFPKEGPSILRIQQVVRGDSAAYFCASSPTYGYTFGSGTRLTVV.

The table lists this clonotype with many counts. The rearrangement joins TRBV12-3 or TRBV12-4 to TRBJ2-7, with 11 positions matching TRBD2. The junction had 5 bases not matched to a gene; V was cut back by 9 bases and J by 1 base. The CDR3 length is 14 residues. The CDR3 loop is CARGGLAVSYEQYF. CDR3 DNA: TGTGCCAGAGGGGGACTAGCGGTTTCCTACGAGCAGTACTTC.

This clonotype is a singleton in its sample. V is TRBV29-1 and J is TRBJ2-3, with a tentative D call TRBD2 (5 bases). This CDR3 has 11 amino acids. In germline, CDR1 is SQVTM, CDR2 ANQGSEA. V lost 6 bases to trimming and J lost 5 bases, with 9 bases between them. The CDR3 nucleotides read TGCAGCGTCCGACTAAAAGATACGCAGTATTTT. Translation gives CSVRLKDTQYF.

This clonotype was observed a few times. V and J are TRBV29-1 and TRBJ2-1; no reliable D call. The CDR3 length is 11 residues. Per the germline V gene, CDR1 is SQVTM and CDR2 is ANQGSEA. The V and J ends lost 7 bases and 0 bases respectively, with 4 bases between them. CDR3 amino acids: CSGYSYNEQFF. CDR3 DNA: TGCAGCGGTTACTCCTACAATGAGCAGTTCTTC.

This clonotype turned up a few times. The chain employs TRBV9 and TRBJ2-3; 12 positions match TRBD2. The germline V gene encodes CDR1 SGDLS and CDR2 YYNGEE. Losses at the gene ends were 4 bases for V and 6 bases for J; bases not matched to a gene: 6. The CDR3 sequence is 15 residues long. Written as DNA, the CDR3 is TGTGCCAGCAGCCTACTAGCGGGAGGTGTCGATACGCAGTATTTT. Protein: CASSLLAGGVDTQYF.

This clonotype was picked up many times. The rearrangement links TRBV25-1 to TRBJ1-3, with D unresolved. Per germline, CDR1 MGHDK and CDR2 SYGVNS. Trimming took 2 bases from V and 3 from J, leaving 8 bases between them. The CDR3 spans 14 residues. CDR3 region: CASSEEASGNTIYF. CDR3 DNA: TGTGCCAGCAGTGAAGAGGCCAGTGGAAACACCATATATTTT.

This clonotype was counted at least ten times. The chain employs TRBV4-3 and TRBJ2-1; weak D call: TRBD2 (6 bases). This CDR3 spans 13 amino acids. Germline CDR1 LGHNA, CDR2 YSLEER. V was cut by 4 bases and J by 12 bases, with 16 bases left in between. CDR3 coding DNA: TGCGCCAGCAGCCCAATATCCGGGACTCGGCAGTTCTTC. This encodes CASSPISGTRQFF.

J is TRBJ1-1 and V is TRBV5-4; D is undetermined. Trimming took off 0 bases at V and 0 bases at J, with 9 bases between the two ends. The germline V gene encodes CDR1 SGHNT and CDR2 YYREEE (reference sequence). The CDR3 length is 15 residues. The CDR3 loop reads CASSLGLAVNTEAFF. The DNA of the CDR3 is TGTGCCAGCAGCTTGGGGTTGGCAGTGAACACTGAAGCTTTCTTT.

The CDR3 loop reads CASSLEPPTGANVLTF. CDR3 in DNA: TGTGCCAGCAGCTTAGAGCCGCCCACTGGGGCCAACGTCCTGACTTTC. The V and J genes are TRBV7-2 and TRBJ2-6; no reliable D call. From germline, CDR1 is SGHTA and CDR2 FQGNSA. The CDR3 runs to 16 residues. Trimming stripped 1 base from V and 2 bases from J, with 9 bases between.

The sample holds many counts of this clonotype. The gene calls are TRBV6-1 and TRBJ2-2; TRBD1 might be the D (5 bases). The germline gives CDR1 MNHNS, CDR2 SASEGT. The CDR3 length is 12 residues. V was pared by 6 bases and J by 5 bases, with 7 bases between. CDR3 in amino acids: CASSRTTGELFF. The CDR3 DNA reads TGTGCCAGCAGCCGGACAACCGGGGAGCTGTTTTTT.

This clonotype appeared a few times. The chain recombines TRBV30 with TRBJ2-7, with no clear D. This CDR3 comprises 12 residues. Germline V lookup: CDR1 GTSNPN, CDR2 SVGIG (reference sequence). Trimming shortened V by 4 bases and J by 12 bases, and 19 bases separated the two germline ends. The CDR3 region is CAWNAGGVGRYF. The DNA of the CDR3 is TGTGCCTGGAATGCAGGCGGAGTCGGCAGGTACTTC.

The chain couples TRBV7-6 to TRBJ2-6; TRBD2 matches at 11 bases. Germline assignment: CDR1 SGHVS and CDR2 FNYEAQ. The CDR3 is made up of 18 amino acids. The junction had 2 bases not matched to a gene; V was cut back by 0 bases and J by 1 base. CDR3 protein: CASSLATSGVSGANVLTF. For the CDR3, the DNA is TGTGCCAGCAGCTTAGCGACTAGCGGGGTTTCTGGGGCCAACGTCCTGACTTTC.

The chain is built from TRBV30 and TRBJ2-3; 16 nucleotides align to TRBD2. The CDR3 totals 17 residues. V trimming: 3 bases; J trimming: 3 bases; junction bases outside the gene matches: 6. The V gene's germline CDR1 is GTSNPN and CDR2 SVGIG (reference sequence). The CDR3 spells CAWSGTSGRAMTDTQYF. Written as DNA, the CDR3 is TGTGCCTGGAGCGGGACTAGCGGGAGGGCCATGACAGATACGCAGTATTTT.

This clonotype appeared a few times. The chain has TRBV5-6 and TRBJ2-1, with D maybe TRBD2 (5 bases). From germline, CDR1 is SGHDT and CDR2 YYEEEE. The CDR3 runs to 18 residues. Trimming stripped 4 bases from V and 5 bases from J, with 25 bases between. For the CDR3, the DNA is TGTGCCAGCAGCCCCCTTATGAGAGCGGCGCTGGTTGACAATGAGCAGTTCTTC. This gives the protein CASSPLMRAALVDNEQFF. The full variable domain, completed using reference TRBV5-6 and TRBJ2-1, is DAGVTQSPTHLIKTRGQQVTLRCSPKSGHDTVSWYQQALGQGPQFIFQYYEEEERQRGNFPDRFSGHQFPNYSSELNVNALLLGDSALYLCASSPLMRAALVDNEQFFGPGTRLTVL.

This chain joins TRBV19 and TRBJ2-2, with 8 bases lining up with TRBD1. The germline CDR1 and CDR2 sequences are LNHDA and SQIVND (reference sequence). CDR3 length: 15 amino acids. Trimming took 9 bases from V and 6 from J; bases not matched to a gene: 12. In nucleotides, the CDR3 is TGTGCCAGCAAATTCCAGGGGGCAGGGGCCGGGGAGCTGTTTTTT. It specifies CASKFQGAGAGELFF.

This clonotype was observed a few times. V and J are TRBV28 and TRBJ2-3, with a tentative D call TRBD2 (5 bases). The germline V and J ends were trimmed by 10 bases and 0 bases, with 17 bases remaining between them. This CDR3 is 15 amino acids long. Per the germline V gene, CDR1 is MDHEN and CDR2 is SYDVKM. As DNA, the CDR3 is TGTGCCACTACTCCCAAGCGGTCTAGCACAGATACGCAGTATTTT. Encoded protein: CATTPKRSSTDTQYF.

V and J are TRBV12-3 or TRBV12-4 and TRBJ1-5, with 7 bases fitting TRBD1. The ends lost 6 bases at V and 6 bases at J; junction bases unmatched: 8. The length of the CDR3 is 14 residues. In DNA form, the CDR3 reads TGTGCCAGCAGAAACGGACAGGCAGGTCAGCCCCAGCATTTT. Encoded protein: CASRNGQAGQPQHF.

A few counts support this clonotype. The chain carries TRBV12-3 or TRBV12-4 and TRBJ1-4; TRBD1 agrees at 9 bases. V lost 3 bases to trimming and J lost 7 bases; unmatched junction nucleotides: 3. This CDR3 region has 14 residues. The CDR3 here is CASSFTGGLEKLFF. DNA for the CDR3: TGTGCCAGCAGTTTTACAGGGGGCCTTGAAAAACTGTTTTTT.